This TCR beta chain originates from a study of cytomegalovirus exposure and HLA in healthy donors. Primers: 60 Vbeta forward and 13 Jbeta reverse. Libraries were prepared by immunoSEQ multiplex PCR; TCRdb keeps only in-frame clonotypes and omits some of them. The sample consists of 110,000 to 150,000 clones, roughly 80% of them appearing once. This clone has just a few counts. The V segment lost 5 bases and the J segment 4 bases; nucleotides outside the gene matches: 9. The germline V gene encodes CDR1 PRHDT and CDR2 FYEKMQ (reference sequence). The CDR3 sequence is 16 residues long. The sample comprised PBMCs. The chain couples TRBV13 to TRBJ1-1, with TRBD1 matching over 11 bases. The TCR sequence derives from a man aged 40-55 years in good health and CMV-seropositive. CDR3 sequence: CASSGRGTGGGTEAFF. In DNA form, the CDR3 reads TGTGCCAGCAGCGGTAGGGGGACAGGGGGAGGCACTGAAGCTTTCTTT.